The 24 T cell receptor beta chains reported below all come from one sample, sequenced in a study of identical twins' blood T cells. MiXCR, applied by TCRdb to the 5' RACE reads, yields one record per CDR3 protein. Of 350,000 to 400,000 distinct CDR3 sequences detected, 25% to 35% appear once; the ten largest clones hold 6% to 7%. Sample: PBMCs. These receptors were collected from a woman aged 18 to 55 in good health.

The rearrangement uses TRBV27 and TRBJ2-1; 9 nucleotides match TRBD2. Germline V lookup: CDR1 MNHEY, CDR2 SMNVEV (reference sequence). Unmatched junction bases numbered 10, after V lost 5 bases and J lost 5 bases. This CDR3 is built from 16 residues. The CDR3 sequence is CASSVFSGSANNEQFF. The CDR3 DNA reads TGTGCCAGCAGTGTGTTTAGCGGGAGTGCAAACAATGAGCAGTTCTTC.

This clonotype has a handful of counts. This rearrangement joins TRBV20-1 to TRBJ1-2; 11 positions match TRBD1. This CDR3 contains 13 residues. After removal of 8 bases from V and 4 bases from J, the junction contained 6 bases not matched to a gene. CDR1 is DFQATT, CDR2 SNEGSKA, per germline (reference sequence). The CDR3 loop reads CSPRGQGAYGYTF. CDR3 in DNA: TGCAGTCCGCGCGGACAGGGGGCCTATGGCTACACCTTC.

The chain uses TRBV5-1 and TRBJ1-1; TRBD1 might be the D (5 bases). V was shortened by 1 base and J by 3 bases, with 13 bases between the two germline ends. This CDR3 spans 15 amino acids. CDR1 and CDR2 (germline): SGHRS, YFSETQ. CDR3 DNA sequence: TGCGCCAGCAGCTTGAAATTTGAGGGGTACACTGAAGCTTTCTTT. It is translated as CASSLKFEGYTEAFF.

The table lists this clonotype with a count of one. Being one base from a much bigger clone, this may be a read error. The chain combines TRBV10-3 with TRBJ1-6, with D possibly matching TRBD1 (6 bases). The V gene lost 5 bases and the J gene lost 7 bases, with 15 bases spanning the gap. This CDR3 comprises 15 residues. The germline CDR1 and CDR2 sequences are ENHRY and SYGVKD. CDR3 nucleotides: TGTGCCATCAGTAGTCCCGGAGGGGGGAATTCACCCCTCCACTTT. Its protein is CAISSPGGGNSPLHF.

This clonotype was picked up a small number of times. The genes are TRBV11-3 and TRBJ2-3; D uncertain. V lost 0 bases and J lost 0, with 4 bases in between. CDR1 is SGHNT and CDR2 is YENEEA in the germline V gene. The CDR3 has 14 residues. The CDR3 reads CASSLELSTDTQYF. The CDR3 coding sequence is TGTGCCAGCAGCTTAGAATTAAGCACAGATACGCAGTATTTT.

The rearrangement links TRBV6-5 to TRBJ1-4, with a tentative D call TRBD1 (6 bases). V lost 4 bases and J lost 8, with 17 bases in between. The V gene's germline CDR1 is MNHEY and CDR2 SVGAGI. There are 15 residues in the CDR3. This chain's CDR3 is CASSFRGGGAEKLFF. In DNA form, the CDR3 reads TGTGCCAGCAGTTTTAGAGGGGGGGGGGCAGAAAAACTGTTTTTT.

In this sample, this clonotype turned up many times. In nucleotides, the CDR3 is TGTGCCAGCTCACCAAGCGCGAACACTGAAGCTTTCTTT. The encoded protein is CASSPSANTEAFF. The chain uses TRBV18 and TRBJ1-1; no firm D call. CDR3 length: 13 residues. V was clipped by 2 bases and J by 1 base, with 5 bases between them. From germline, CDR1 is KGHSH and CDR2 LQKENI. Supplemented by reference TRBV18 and TRBJ1-1, the full variable domain reads NAGVMQNPRHLVRRRGQEARLRCSPMKGHSHVYWYRQLPEEGLKFMVYLQKENIIDESGMPKERFSAEFPKEGPSILRIQQVVRGDSAAYFCASSPSANTEAFFGQGTRLTVV.

This chain joins TRBV2 and TRBJ2-7; 10 nucleotides agree with TRBD2. Trimming cost V 4 bases and J 6 bases; bases outside gene matches: 6. The germline gives CDR1 SNHLY, CDR2 FYNNEI. The CDR3 totals 14 residues. The CDR3 loop reads CASSVLAGTSEQYF. DNA for the CDR3: TGTGCCAGCAGTGTACTAGCGGGGACTTCCGAGCAGTACTTC.

In this sample, this clonotype turned up many times. The chain uses TRBV5-1 and TRBJ1-2, with 7 bases matching TRBD1. Per the germline V gene, CDR1 is SGHRS and CDR2 is YFSETQ. The CDR3 sequence is 15 residues long. V was clipped by 2 bases and J by 5 bases; unmatched bases: 9. The CDR3 nucleotides read TGCGCCAGCAGCTTAGAGGACAGGCCACCATATGGCTACACCTTC. This translates into CASSLEDRPPYGYTF.

The V call is TRBV10-3, the J call TRBJ2-1; the D gene is possibly TRBD2 (5 bases). This CDR3 region has 14 residues. The germline CDR1 and CDR2 sequences are ENHRY and SYGVKD. The V gene lost 2 bases and the J gene lost 6 bases, with 11 bases spanning the gap. CDR3 bases: TGTGCCATCAGTGAGGGGCTAGCCCGCAATGAGCAGTTCTTC. Protein: CAISEGLARNEQFF.

This chain links TRBV29-1 with TRBJ2-3; unclear D gene. The CDR3 extends over 13 amino acids. Germline V gene lookup returns CDR1 SQVTM and CDR2 ANQGSEA. V was clipped by 3 bases and J by 1 base, with 8 bases between them. This CDR3 is CSVDLPGTDTQYF. In DNA, the CDR3 is TGCAGCGTTGACCTCCCAGGCACAGATACGCAGTATTTT.

The V call is TRBV27, the J call TRBJ2-5; a weak D match, TRBD2 (6 bases). From germline, CDR1 is MNHEY and CDR2 SMNVEV (reference sequence). V was shortened by 5 bases and J by 0 bases, with 13 bases between the two germline ends. The CDR3 is 15 residues long. The CDR3 is CASSPLRGYQETQYF. The CDR3 region has the DNA TGTGCCAGCAGTCCTCTTCGGGGGTACCAAGAGACCCAGTACTTC.

V and J are TRBV29-1 and TRBJ2-1; 10 nucleotides align to TRBD2. Per the germline V gene, CDR1 is SQVTM and CDR2 is ANQGSEA. This CDR3 contains 17 residues. V was clipped by 2 bases and J by 7 bases; unmatched bases: 14. The CDR3 protein is CSVELLAGWGEENEQFF. CDR3 sequence (DNA): TGCAGCGTTGAATTACTAGCGGGGTGGGGCGAAGAAAATGAGCAGTTCTTC.

There are a few counts of this clonotype. V gene TRBV18 combines with J gene TRBJ2-6; D unclear. Germline V gene lookup returns CDR1 KGHSH and CDR2 LQKENI. This CDR3 region has 16 residues. V dropped 1 base and J dropped 2 bases, with 9 bases sitting between them. The CDR3 DNA sequence: TGTGCCAGCTCACCACTTCGACGGACTGGGGCCAACGTCCTGACTTTC. Protein: CASSPLRRTGANVLTF.

This clonotype was found a few times. This sequence joins TRBV20-1 and TRBJ2-3, with D possibly called TRBD1 or TRBD2 (5 bases each). Germline CDR1 reads DFQATT; CDR2 reads SNEGSKA (reference sequence). V was shortened by 1 base and J by 2 bases, with 13 bases between the two germline ends. This CDR3 has 15 amino acids. The CDR3 loop is CSARGLEGNTDTQYF. CDR3 DNA sequence: TGCAGTGCTAGAGGCCTCGAGGGGAACACAGATACGCAGTATTTT.

Only a few counts were recorded for this clonotype. The gene calls are TRBV29-1 and TRBJ2-7, with D tentatively TRBD2 (6 bases). V was trimmed by 2 bases and J by 2 bases, leaving 7 bases between them. CDR1 is SQVTM, CDR2 ANQGSEA, per germline. This CDR3 contains 12 residues. The CDR3 here is CSVESGAYEQYF. The CDR3 DNA follows: TGCAGCGTTGAATCGGGGGCCTACGAGCAGTACTTC.

Only a few counts were recorded for this clonotype. The chain is built from TRBV6-5 and TRBJ1-4; a weak D match, TRBD1 (6 bases). Per the germline V gene, CDR1 is MNHEY and CDR2 is SVGAGI. The CDR3 sequence is 12 residues long. V was pared by 8 bases and J by 8 bases, with 12 bases between. CDR3 bases: TGTGCCAGCGGTGGGGGGGGCGAAAAACTGTTTTTT. Translation gives CASGGGGEKLFF.

This clonotype has a handful of counts. The rearrangement joins TRBV19 to TRBJ2-3; 9 bases agree with TRBD1. Germline values: CDR1 LNHDA, CDR2 SQIVND (reference sequence). After removal of 7 bases from V and 3 bases from J, the junction contained 8 bases not matched to a gene. This CDR3 has 15 residues. As DNA, the CDR3 is TGTGCCAGTAAAAACCGGGACAGGGTGACAGATACGCAGTATTTT. It yields the protein CASKNRDRVTDTQYF. The full variable domain, rest sourced from reference TRBV19 and TRBJ2-3, is DGGITQSPKYLFRKEGQNVTLSCEQNLNHDAMYWYRQDPGQGLRLIYYSQIVNDFQKGDIAEGYSVSREKKESFPLTVTSAQKNPTAFYLCASKNRDRVTDTQYFGPGTRLTVL.

The chain employs TRBV20-1 and TRBJ2-3, with 14 bases matching TRBD2. V shed 3 bases, J shed 2 bases, and the junction held 7 bases outside the gene matches. CDR3 length: 17 residues. From germline, CDR1 is DFQATT and CDR2 SNEGSKA (reference sequence). The CDR3 sequence: CSASGLAGGRNTDTQYF. The CDR3 DNA follows: TGCAGTGCTAGTGGACTAGCGGGAGGTCGTAACACAGATACGCAGTATTTT.

The chain couples TRBV12-3 or TRBV12-4 to TRBJ1-2; TRBD1 matches at 11 bases. The CDR3 extends over 15 amino acids. V lost 4 bases to trimming and J lost 4 bases; unmatched junction nucleotides: 5. CDR3 amino acids: CASSSDGTGGYGYTF. CDR3 nucleotide sequence: TGTGCCAGCAGTTCTGATGGGACAGGGGGCTATGGCTACACCTTC.

V is TRBV28 and J is TRBJ2-7; the D gene is possibly TRBD2 (7 bases). The CDR3 spans 11 residues. Per the germline V gene, CDR1 is MDHEN and CDR2 is SYDVKM. V was trimmed by 2 bases and J by 12 bases, leaving 11 bases between them. In DNA form, the CDR3 reads TGTGCCAGCAGTTTAAGGGGGGGCCCGTACTTC. Protein product: CASSLRGGPYF.

This clonotype was seen a single time. The chain links TRBV29-1 to TRBJ2-1; D gene unclear. Germline assignment: CDR1 SQVTM and CDR2 ANQGSEA. Trimming took 0 bases from V and 4 from J, leaving 19 bases between them. CDR3 length equals 17 residues. The CDR3 bases are TGCAGCGTTGAAGAGATACTCCGGGTTGCAACTTACAATGAGCAGTTCTTC. Translated: CSVEEILRVATYNEQFF.

CDR3 in amino acids: CASSQGASGLLEEQFF. CDR3 sequence (DNA): TGCGCCAGCAGCCAAGGAGCTAGCGGGCTTTTGGAAGAGCAGTTCTTC. This sequence joins TRBV4-3 and TRBJ2-1; 8 positions agree with TRBD2. CDR1 and CDR2 (germline): LGHNA, YSLEER. Trimming removed 1 base from V and 10 bases from J; junction bases left unmatched: 12. This CDR3 spans 16 amino acids.

This clonotype was counted many times. The chain is built from TRBV20-1 and TRBJ1-5; TRBD1 might be the D (6 bases). The germline CDR1 and CDR2 sequences are DFQATT and SNEGSKA (reference sequence). V lost 3 bases and J 3 bases, leaving 15 bases between the germline ends. The CDR3 loop spans 15 amino acids. In DNA, the CDR3 is TGCAGTGCTAGGGATAGACAGGTTCACAATCAGCCCCAGCATTTT. This codes for CSARDRQVHNQPQHF.